One and the same sample provided the 21 T cell receptor beta chains below, sequenced in a study of Siglec-9 on CD8 T cells in melanoma. Repertoires were generated with immunoSEQ multiplex PCR, while TCRdb's copy carries only in-frame clones and drops some. The sample includes approximately 39,000 clones, about 86% of them seen just once. The sample consisted of Siglec-9- CD8+ T cells sorted from blood. The receptors shown here come from a human donor in good health.

The gene calls are TRBV14 and TRBJ2-5; 8 bases map to TRBD2. The CDR3 sequence is 16 residues long. V was clipped by 0 bases and J by 5 bases; unmatched bases: 8. Germline V lookup: CDR1 SGHDN, CDR2 FVKESK. The CDR3 loop is CASSQEGTRMEETQYF. The CDR3 region has the DNA TGTGCCAGCAGCCAAGAGGGGACTAGGATGGAGGAGACCCAGTACTTC.

The chain carries TRBV13 and TRBJ1-4; the D gene is possibly TRBD1 (5 bases). Germline CDR1 and CDR2: PRHDT and FYEKMQ (reference sequence). Between the trimmed V and J ends, which lost 1 base and 3 bases, there was a span of 9 bases. The CDR3 contains 15 residues. CDR3 sequence reads: CASSLAGRSNEKLFF. The CDR3 DNA follows: TGTGCCAGCAGCTTAGCAGGGAGGTCTAATGAAAAACTGTTTTTT.

The gene calls are TRBV7-9 and TRBJ2-7; possible D gene TRBD2, 5 bases. The length of the CDR3 is 14 residues. V was shortened by 5 bases and J by 0 bases, with 11 bases between the two germline ends. Per the germline V gene, CDR1 is SEHNR and CDR2 is FQNEAQ (reference sequence). This CDR3 is CASSPQEVSYEQYF. CDR3 nucleotide sequence: TGTGCCAGCAGCCCCCAGGAGGTCTCCTACGAGCAGTACTTC.

The chain recombines TRBV9 with TRBJ2-7; possibly TRBD2 for D (5 bases). This CDR3 comprises 14 residues. CDR1 SGDLS and CDR2 YYNGEE come from the germline V gene. The V end lost 5 bases, the J end lost 0 bases, and 12 bases lay between the germline ends. Here the CDR3 DNA reads TGTGCCAGCAGTCCTGGACTTCCCTCCTACGAGCAGTACTTC. Amino acids: CASSPGLPSYEQYF.

The V and J genes are TRBV28 and TRBJ1-4; possible D gene TRBD1, 5 bases. The germline gives CDR1 MDHEN, CDR2 SYDVKM. The length of the CDR3 is 14 residues. The V gene lost 7 bases and the J gene lost 2 bases, with 11 bases spanning the gap. This CDR3 reads CASTGGKTNEKLFF. In nucleotides, the CDR3 is TGTGCCAGCACCGGGGGGAAGACTAATGAAAAACTGTTTTTT.

This chain connects TRBV13 to TRBJ2-5; TRBD2 matches at 10 bases. Germline trimming cut 2 bases from V and 5 bases from J; bases unmatched to any gene: 5. Germline lookup yields CDR1 PRHDT and CDR2 FYEKMQ (reference sequence). The CDR3 runs 15 residues. This CDR3 reads CASSLRAGGPETQYF. The CDR3 DNA follows: TGTGCCAGCAGCTTACGAGCGGGGGGGCCGGAGACCCAGTACTTC.

The chain couples TRBV6-1 to TRBJ2-7; 9 nucleotides line up with TRBD1. Trimming at V came to 6 bases and at J to 6 bases, leaving 6 bases not matched to a gene. In germline, CDR1 is MNHNS, CDR2 SASEGT. The CDR3 sequence is 13 residues long. In DNA, the CDR3 is TGTGCCAGCAGAGGACAGGGGAGTAGCGAGCAGTACTTC. As protein: CASRGQGSSEQYF.

V usage is TRBV13 and J usage is TRBJ2-7, with D tentatively TRBD2 (5 bases). In germline, CDR1 is PRHDT, CDR2 FYEKMQ (reference sequence). V gave up 7 bases and J gave up 0 bases, with 16 bases separating them. The CDR3 length is 15 residues. CDR3 in DNA: TGTGCCAGCAATAGGATAGCCACTAGCTCCTACGAGCAGTACTTC. This codes for CASNRIATSSYEQYF. Combining the CDR3 with reference TRBV13 and TRBJ2-7 gives the whole variable domain AAGVIQSPRHLIKEKRETATLKCYPIPRHDTVYWYQQGPGQDPQFLISFYEKMQSDKGSIPDRFSAQQFSDYHSELNMSSLELGDSALYFCASNRIATSSYEQYFGPGTRLTVT.

This chain links TRBV9 with TRBJ2-4, with D tentatively TRBD1 or TRBD2 (5 bases each). Germline CDR1 SGDLS, CDR2 YYNGEE. V was pared by 0 bases and J by 4 bases, with 17 bases between. The CDR3 is made up of 17 amino acids. CDR3: CASSVGWGSPPKNIQYF. For the CDR3, the DNA is TGTGCCAGCAGCGTAGGTTGGGGGAGTCCTCCGAAAAACATTCAGTACTTC.

The chain combines TRBV10-3 with TRBJ2-5, with 14 bases identical to TRBD2. V lost 3 bases and J lost 2; bases outside the gene matches: 5. The CDR3 contains 17 residues. Germline assignment: CDR1 ENHRY and CDR2 SYGVKD. CDR3: CAISEPGLAGVQETQYF. The CDR3 DNA sequence: TGTGCCATCAGTGAACCGGGACTAGCGGGGGTTCAAGAGACCCAGTACTTC.

The chain has TRBV6-1 and TRBJ2-7, with 7 nucleotides matching TRBD2. Germline V gives CDR1 MNHNS, CDR2 SASEGT. Trimming at V came to 2 bases and at J to 1 base, leaving 8 bases not matched to a gene. This CDR3 comprises 16 residues. The CDR3: CASSELAAKPSYEQYF. In DNA form, the CDR3 reads TGTGCCAGCAGTGAACTAGCGGCGAAACCATCCTACGAGCAGTACTTC.

This clone has just a few counts. The chain carries TRBV6-4 and TRBJ2-1; the D is unclear. This CDR3 spans 16 amino acids. The germline V gene encodes CDR1 MRHNA and CDR2 SNTAGT. Trimming shortened V by 5 bases and J by 0 bases, and 14 bases separated the two germline ends. The CDR3 protein is CASSIIPSSSYNEQFF. Written as DNA, the CDR3 is TGTGCCAGCAGTATTATCCCTTCGAGCTCCTACAATGAGCAGTTCTTC.

The gene calls are TRBV7-9 and TRBJ2-2; possibly TRBD1 for D (5 bases). Germline CDR1 reads SEHNR; CDR2 reads FQNEAQ (reference sequence). Trimming stripped 1 base from V and 6 bases from J, with 12 bases between. The CDR3 consists of 15 residues. The CDR3: CASSLEQGRAGELFF. CDR3 DNA: TGTGCCAGCAGCTTAGAGCAGGGAAGGGCCGGGGAGCTGTTTTTT.

This chain uses TRBV7-8 with TRBJ1-4; D ambiguous. V was cut by 2 bases and J by 6 bases, with 16 bases left in between. CDR3 size: 16 residues. CDR1 SGHVS and CDR2 FQNEAQ come from the germline V gene. The CDR3 reads CASSLRLGTGDEKLFF. The CDR3 nucleotides are TGTGCCAGCAGCTTACGATTGGGCACCGGGGATGAAAAACTGTTTTTT.

This chain connects TRBV7-9 to TRBJ2-5, with D possibly TRBD1 on 5 matching bases. Germline V CDR1 and CDR2: SEHNR, FQNEAQ (reference sequence). The V and J ends lost 0 bases and 4 bases respectively, with 12 bases between them. This CDR3 contains 15 residues. In DNA, the CDR3 is TGTGCCAGCAGCTTAGCCGCGACAGTCTTAGAGACCCAGTACTTC. Translating it yields CASSLAATVLETQYF.

CDR3 sequence (DNA): TGTGCCAGCAGCCAAGTGGAGTTTGCGGAGGACCCTAACTATGGCTACACCTTC. Its protein product is CASSQVEFAEDPNYGYTF. V usage is TRBV14 and J usage is TRBJ1-2; D ambiguous. The germline CDR1 and CDR2 sequences are SGHDN and FVKESK. The V and J ends lost 1 base and 0 bases respectively, with 18 bases between them. The CDR3 contains 18 residues.

The V gene is TRBV27, the J gene TRBJ2-7; the D is unclear. This CDR3 is built from 14 residues. The ends were cut back, 6 bases at V and 2 bases at J, with 14 bases in the middle. Per germline, CDR1 MNHEY and CDR2 SMNVEV (reference sequence). CDR3 protein: CASSLNDGTYEQYF. CDR3 DNA sequence: TGTGCCAGCAGCCTGAACGACGGTACCTACGAGCAGTACTTC.

The chain has TRBV7-9 and TRBJ1-3, with a weak D call TRBD1 (6 bases). Trimming removed 4 bases from V and 4 bases from J, with 11 bases in between. Per germline, CDR1 SEHNR and CDR2 FQNEAQ (reference sequence). This CDR3 is built from 14 residues. As DNA, the CDR3 is TGTGCCAGCAGCTCCAGACAGGTGGGAAACACCATATATTTT. It codes for CASSSRQVGNTIYF.

The chain combines TRBV20-1 with TRBJ2-1; D remains ambiguous. Germline V gene sequence: CDR1 DFQATT, CDR2 SNEGSKA (reference sequence). Trimming pared 4 bases from V and 3 bases from J, leaving 4 bases between. This CDR3 comprises 11 residues. CDR3 sequence (DNA): TGCAGTGCTACCAGCTACAATGAGCAGTTCTTC. Protein product: CSATSYNEQFF.

This chain links TRBV7-6 with TRBJ2-3; D unresolved. V shed 5 bases and J shed 2 bases, with 5 bases lying between them. CDR1 SGHVS and CDR2 FNYEAQ come from the germline V gene. The CDR3 runs to 12 residues. DNA for the CDR3: TGTGCCAGCAGCGGACCCACAGATACGCAGTATTTT. It codes for CASSGPTDTQYF.

This chain links TRBV4-1 with TRBJ2-5, with D perhaps TRBD1 or TRBD2 (5 bases each). The ends were cut back, 5 bases at V and 0 bases at J, with 13 bases in the middle. Per the germline V gene, CDR1 is MGHRA and CDR2 is YSYEKL. The CDR3 extends over 15 amino acids. The CDR3 bases are TGCGCCAGCAGCATGGGACCGACGTACCAAGAGACCCAGTACTTC. It translates to CASSMGPTYQETQYF.